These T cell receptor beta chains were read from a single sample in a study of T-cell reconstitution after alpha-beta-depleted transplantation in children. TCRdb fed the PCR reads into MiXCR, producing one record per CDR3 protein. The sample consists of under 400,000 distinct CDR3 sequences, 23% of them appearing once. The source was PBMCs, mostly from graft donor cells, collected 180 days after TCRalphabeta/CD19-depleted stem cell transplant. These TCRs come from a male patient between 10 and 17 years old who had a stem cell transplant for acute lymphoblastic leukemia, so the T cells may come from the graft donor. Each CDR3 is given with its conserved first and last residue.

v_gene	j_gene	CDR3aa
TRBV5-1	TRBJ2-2	CASSFKTTYTGELFF
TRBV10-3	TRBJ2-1	CAIKGTGDYEQFF
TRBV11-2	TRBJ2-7	CASSLDGRPYEQYF
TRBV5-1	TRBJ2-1	CASSYGLAGVGEQFF
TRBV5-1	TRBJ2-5	CASSLLAGVLETQYF
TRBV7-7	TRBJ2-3	CASSPRTGARDTQYF
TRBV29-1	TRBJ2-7	CSVRPGTSVYGSYEQYF
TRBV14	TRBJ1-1	CASSQGSPRPEAFF
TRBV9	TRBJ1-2	CASSVGLVREDYGYTF
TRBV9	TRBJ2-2	CASSVGLSWTGFNTGELFF
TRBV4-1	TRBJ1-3	CASSYRTGVGNTIYF
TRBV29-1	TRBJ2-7	CSVIRELNYEQYF
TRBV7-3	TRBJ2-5	CASSSWGTGEETQYF
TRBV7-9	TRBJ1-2	CASSSDRQGHGYTF
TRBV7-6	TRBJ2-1	CASTTTASGTSPWLNEQFF
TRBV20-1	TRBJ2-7	CSAREPGLPSYEQYF
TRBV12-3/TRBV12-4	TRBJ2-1	CASSFDSRSDGVYNEQFF
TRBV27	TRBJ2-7	CASKQGVSYEQYF
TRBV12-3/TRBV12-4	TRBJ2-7	CASSFTGQGLSEQYF
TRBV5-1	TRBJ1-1	CASSLKVSGGSMNTEAFF
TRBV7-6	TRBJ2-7	CASSLTGTGLYEQYF